This is a list of T cell receptor beta chains from one sample in a study of OX40 agonist ivuxolimab in advanced cancers. Some clones are missing from TCRdb's copy, which holds only in-frame ones; the method was immunoSEQ multiplex PCR. The sample shows about 79,000 clones, 88% of them seen only once. The sequences come from CD4+ or CD8+ T cells sorted from blood, collected in a trial of the OX40 agonist ivuxolimab. The receptors stem from an adult with an advanced solid tumor such as melanoma, head and neck, liver or kidney cancer. The CDR3 runs from the conserved cysteine through the conserved F or W.

TRBJ1-4	TRBV2	CASREDRGMGEKLFF
TRBJ1-2	TRBV11-3	CASSPDVGVGGYTF
TRBJ2-1	TRBV5-1	CASSSGGLAGVEQFF
TRBJ1-3	TRBV30	CAWSVQGSGNTIYF
TRBJ2-2	TRBV2	CASRSGDSFTGELFF
TRBJ2-7	TRBV7-2	CASSLAQENSYEQYF
TRBJ2-3	TRBV5-1	CASSLLASHSTDTQYF
TRBJ2-5	TRBV28	CASSFGGGETQYF
TRBJ2-2	TRBV6-1	CASSEFTSGNTGELFF
TRBJ1-5	TRBV6-6	CASSTPEGVSQHF
TRBJ2-1	TRBV4-1	CASSRGHATSGTYNEQFF
TRBJ1-1	TRBV28	CASSFLIGAEAFF